This T cell receptor beta chain was documented in a study of T cell responses to AZD1222 COVID-19 vaccine. Study-wide results and caveats: The CD4 TCRs associated with vaccination extended across spike and predominated at 160-218 and 743-854. Seropositive AZD1222 recipients at baseline numbered only six or seven. Unmutated variant regions reportedly attract nearly half of all spike-specific TCRs. No day 14 peak samples; only post-peak repertoires were characterized.

A remark on this clone: What it binds is unknown.

The method was immunoSEQ multiplex PCR; TCRdb's version includes in-frame clones alone and lacks a portion of them. The sample has 200,000 or so clones, approximately 90% seen once. This CDR3 has 14 amino acids. V lost 4 bases to trimming and J lost 4 bases; unmatched junction nucleotides: 4. Germline lookup yields CDR1 MNHNY and CDR2 SVGAGI (reference sequence). This chain connects TRBV6-6 to TRBJ2-1; 7 bases are a match to TRBD1. The origin of this receptor is an adult in good health. The material was peripheral blood, obtained on day 0 of AZD1222 vaccination. CDR3 protein: CASSSRGLYNEQFF. The CDR3 DNA sequence: TGTGCCAGCAGTTCCAGGGGGTTGTACAATGAGCAGTTCTTC.